This is a list of T cell receptor beta chains from one sample in a study of T cells in Graves' hyperthyroidism and ophthalmopathy. TCRdb redid the calling of the multiplex PCR reads with MiXCR, one entry per CDR3 protein. Found here are a few hundred thousand distinct CDR3 sequences, around 45% of them singletons; the top ten hold around 20%. Sample: peripheral blood or thyroid tissue (not recorded which). The source is an adult woman with Graves' disease, either hyperthyroidism or ophthalmopathy (not recorded which). CDR3s include the opening cysteine and the closing phenylalanine or tryptophan. D genes are given only for firm matches. Size values are once, few and many counts, or a class for expanded clones, and some rows have none.

abundance	v_gene	j_gene	d_gene	CDR3nt	CDR3aa
.	TRBV9	TRBJ2-1	.	TGTGCCAGCAGCGTAGAGGGGAGGTACAATGAGCAGTTCTTC	CASSVEGRYNEQFF
many	TRBV10-3	TRBJ1-4	.	TGTGCCATCAGCCAGGACAGCCCGGGAGGGAAACTGTTTTTT	CAISQDSPGGKLFF
.	TRBV11-2	TRBJ2-5	TRBD1	TGTGCCAGCAGCTTAGGACAGGGTATTGTATTAGAGACCCAGTACTTC	CASSLGQGIVLETQYF
.	TRBV10-3	TRBJ2-7	TRBD1	TGTGCCATCAGTAAGGGACAGGGGTCCTACGAGCAGTACTTC	CAISKGQGSYEQYF
.	TRBV7-9	TRBJ1-1	.	TGTGCCAGCAGCTTAGTCCCAGGGTACGACACTGAAGCTTTCTTT	CASSLVPGYDTEAFF
.	TRBV9	TRBJ1-2	.	TGTGCCAGCAGCTCGGATACTGGGGGCGCGCATCGCTATGGCTACACCTTC	CASSSDTGGAHRYGYTF
many	TRBV19	TRBJ1-4	.	TGTGCCAGTAGTATATGGACAGCCTCGTCCGGACTGTTTTTT	CASSIWTASSGLFF
.	TRBV15	TRBJ2-7	TRBD2	TGTGCCACCAGCAGAGATCGGTCTGGGGGGGCCTACGAGCAGTACTTC	CATSRDRSGGAYEQYF
many	TRBV20-1	TRBJ2-7	TRBD1	TGCAGTGGGCGACCCACTGGCGAGGGGGCGCGCGTGGAGCAGTACTTC	CSGRPTGEGARVEQYF
.	TRBV5-6	TRBJ2-7	.	TGTGCCAGCATCACCGAGGCAACGGGCGAGCAGTACTTC	CASITEATGEQYF
.	TRBV10-3	TRBJ2-7	.	TGTGCCATCAGTGGAGAGCAGTACTTC	CAISGEQYF
many	TRBV5-1	TRBJ2-2	TRBD1	TGCGCCAGCAGCTACAGGGACAGGACGAACACCGGGGAGCTGTTTTTT	CASSYRDRTNTGELFF
many	TRBV15	TRBJ1-3	TRBD1	TGTGCCACCAGCAGAGAAATAGGGGGCGCGGCTGGAAACACCATATATTTT	CATSREIGGAAGNTIYF
.	TRBV15	TRBJ2-1	TRBD2	TGTGCCACCAGCCCTGGGACTAGCGGGGGCAATGAGCAGTTCTTC	CATSPGTSGGNEQFF
.	TRBV12-3/TRBV12-4	TRBJ2-5	TRBD1	TGTGCCAGCAGGCCGTCGGCAGGGGGCCAAGAGACCCAGTACTTC	CASRPSAGGQETQYF
.	TRBV10-3	TRBJ2-2	TRBD2	TGTGCCATCACCAAGGGACTAGCGGGAGACATCGGGGAGCTGTTTTTT	CAITKGLAGDIGELFF
.	TRBV14	TRBJ2-7	.	TGTGCCAGCAGTACCCCCCGGGGGTTGGAGTACGAGCAGTACTTC	CASSTPRGLEYEQYF
many	TRBV6-5	TRBJ1-2	TRBD1	TGTGCCAGCAGTCCCAGGGGGCTTGGCTATGGCTACACCTTC	CASSPRGLGYGYTF
many	TRBV20-1	TRBJ2-5	.	TGCAGCGAGGCCCGTAAAGGACAAGAGACCCAGTACTTC	CSEARKGQETQYF
.	TRBV2	TRBJ2-1	.	TGTGCCAGCAAGCGTATGCCCTCCTACAATGAGCAGTTCTTC	CASKRMPSYNEQFF
.	TRBV6-5	TRBJ2-5	.	TGTGCCAGCAGTTTGACTGGCGTCTCAGAAGAGACCCAGTACTTC	CASSLTGVSEETQYF
many	TRBV4-1	TRBJ2-7	TRBD2	TGCGCCAGCAGCCCCCGTTTTAGCGGGAGTGGGTACGAGCAGTACTTC	CASSPRFSGSGYEQYF
.	TRBV15	TRBJ1-2	TRBD1	TGTGCCACCAGCAGCGGACAGGGATATGGCTACACCTTC	CATSSGQGYGYTF
.	TRBV29-1	TRBJ2-5	TRBD1	TGCAGCGTCGACAGGGGGTCCCTAGAGACCCAGTACTTC	CSVDRGSLETQYF
many	TRBV29-1	TRBJ1-2	.	.	CSVASGTGPYGHTF
few	TRBV20-1	TRBJ1-6	.	TGCAGTGCTCTGGTGGGGGGCCTTAATTCACCCCTCCACTTT	CSALVGGLNSPLHF
many	TRBV12-3/TRBV12-4	TRBJ2-7	.	TGTGCCAGCAGTTTAAAGCGAGGCGGCTCCTACGAGCAGTACTTC	CASSLKRGGSYEQYF
.	TRBV5-6	TRBJ1-2	.	.	CASFYICSARGWDNYGYTF